Listed below are T cell receptor beta chains from one sample, sequenced in a study of CD8+ T cells in alopecia areata. Method: immunoSEQ multiplex PCR; TCRdb's copy keeps in-frame clones and lacks some. This table has roughly 200,000 clones, roughly 50% appearing once. Sample: CD8+ T cells sorted from blood, taken at week 24, from a patient treated with tofacitinib. The receptors were sampled from a human donor with alopecia areata. Both conserved end residues are part of each CDR3. The order of the fields is J gene, clone size, V gene, D gene, CDR3 protein, CDR3 DNA. The D gene is left open where the match is weak. Rows give clone size only sometimes, using once, few, many, or a class for an expanded clone.

j_gene: TRBJ1-1
abundance: NA
v_gene: TRBV29-1
d_gene: NA
CDR3aa: CSVVWAGTEAFF
CDR3nt: TGCAGCGTTGTGTGGGCCGGCACTGAAGCTTTCTTT

j_gene: TRBJ1-5
abundance: few
v_gene: TRBV7-8
d_gene: NA
CDR3aa: CASSPPGRHQPQHF
CDR3nt: TGTGCCAGCAGCCCACCCGGGAGACATCAGCCCCAGCATTTT

j_gene: TRBJ2-1
abundance: NA
v_gene: TRBV7-3
d_gene: NA
CDR3aa: CASSAAGHGLNEQFF
CDR3nt: TGTGCCAGCAGCGCCGCGGGACACGGCCTCAATGAGCAGTTCTTC

j_gene: TRBJ2-1
abundance: NA
v_gene: TRBV30
d_gene: NA
CDR3aa: CAWNYRAGPNNEQFF
CDR3nt: TGTGCCTGGAATTATCGGGCAGGGCCCAACAATGAGCAGTTCTTC

j_gene: TRBJ2-3
abundance: few
v_gene: TRBV6-4
d_gene: TRBD2
CDR3aa: CASSRSGGATDTQYF
CDR3nt: TGTGCCAGCTCCAGAAGCGGGGGGGCGACAGATACGCAGTATTTT

j_gene: TRBJ2-3
abundance: once
v_gene: TRBV9
d_gene: TRBD2
CDR3aa: CASSELAGPLSRTDTQYF
CDR3nt: TGTGCCAGCAGCGAACTAGCGGGGCCACTTTCTCGCACAGATACGCAGTATTTT

j_gene: TRBJ1-1
abundance: NA
v_gene: TRBV9
d_gene: NA
CDR3aa: CASSDRTGIGTEAFF
CDR3nt: TGTGCCAGCAGCGACCGGACGGGGATCGGCACTGAAGCTTTCTTT

j_gene: TRBJ1-1
abundance: NA
v_gene: TRBV29-1
d_gene: NA
CDR3aa: CSVEEGNTEAFF
CDR3nt: TGCAGCGTTGAAGAAGGGAACACTGAAGCTTTCTTT

j_gene: TRBJ1-4
abundance: few
v_gene: TRBV28
d_gene: NA
CDR3aa: CASSLIGITNEKLFF
CDR3nt: TGTGCCAGCAGTTTAATAGGAATTACTAATGAAAAACTGTTTTTT

j_gene: TRBJ2-7
abundance: NA
v_gene: TRBV7-9
d_gene: TRBD2
CDR3aa: CASSWGTTLYEQYF
CDR3nt: TGTGCCAGCAGCTGGGGGACTACTCTCTACGAGCAGTACTTC

j_gene: TRBJ1-2
abundance: few
v_gene: TRBV29-1
d_gene: NA
CDR3aa: CSGRNREDYGYTF
CDR3nt: TGCAGCGGAAGAAACAGGGAAGACTATGGCTACACCTTC

j_gene: TRBJ2-3
abundance: few
v_gene: TRBV5-1
d_gene: NA
CDR3aa: CASSLVPADTQYF
CDR3nt: TGCGCCAGCAGCTTGGTTCCGGCAGATACGCAGTATTTT

j_gene: TRBJ2-7
abundance: NA
v_gene: TRBV5-1
d_gene: NA
CDR3aa: CASSPSYEQYF
CDR3nt: TGCGCCAGCAGCCCTTCCTACGAGCAGTACTTC

j_gene: TRBJ1-4
abundance: few
v_gene: TRBV7-9
d_gene: NA
CDR3aa: CASSLGDEKLFF
CDR3nt: TGTGCCAGCAGCTTAGGCGATGAAAAACTGTTTTTT

j_gene: TRBJ1-1
abundance: NA
v_gene: TRBV13
d_gene: NA
CDR3aa: CASSLSAVGRGAEAFF
CDR3nt: TGTGCCAGCAGCTTGTCGGCAGTCGGACGTGGCGCTGAAGCTTTCTTT

j_gene: TRBJ1-2
abundance: NA
v_gene: TRBV30
d_gene: TRBD1
CDR3aa: CAWGTGNYYGYTF
CDR3nt: TGTGCCTGGGGGACAGGGAACTACTATGGCTACACCTTC

j_gene: TRBJ1-1
abundance: NA
v_gene: TRBV30
d_gene: NA
CDR3aa: CAWSFGGQNTEAFF
CDR3nt: TGTGCCTGGAGTTTTGGGGGACAGAACACTGAAGCTTTCTTT

j_gene: TRBJ2-7
abundance: few
v_gene: TRBV11-2
d_gene: NA
CDR3aa: CASSLGAVGEQYF
CDR3nt: TGTGCCAGCAGCTTAGGGGCGGTTGGCGAGCAGTACTTC

j_gene: TRBJ2-3
abundance: NA
v_gene: TRBV29-1
d_gene: TRBD1
CDR3aa: CSVDLGQGITDTQYF
CDR3nt: TGCAGCGTTGACTTGGGACAGGGGATCACAGATACGCAGTATTTT

j_gene: TRBJ1-2
abundance: NA
v_gene: TRBV30
d_gene: NA
CDR3aa: CAPRRRPQGFHGYTF
CDR3nt: TGTGCCCCCCGCCGTAGGCCCCAGGGGTTTCATGGCTACACCTTC

j_gene: TRBJ1-1
abundance: NA
v_gene: TRBV30
d_gene: NA
CDR3aa: CAWSVMGAARGTEAFF
CDR3nt: TGTGCCTGGAGTGTAATGGGGGCGGCTCGGGGCACTGAAGCTTTCTTT

j_gene: TRBJ2-7
abundance: NA
v_gene: TRBV15
d_gene: NA
CDR3aa: CATSTQAEHEQYF
CDR3nt: TGTGCCACCAGCACCCAAGCTGAGCACGAGCAGTACTTC

j_gene: TRBJ2-7
abundance: NA
v_gene: TRBV10-2
d_gene: NA
CDR3aa: CASSEGKTYEQYF
CDR3nt: TGCGCCAGCAGTGAGGGCAAGACCTACGAGCAGTACTTC

j_gene: TRBJ2-1
abundance: NA
v_gene: TRBV2
d_gene: TRBD1
CDR3aa: CASSVRGPRNEQFF
CDR3nt: TGTGCCAGCAGTGTTAGGGGGCCCAGGAATGAGCAGTTCTTC

j_gene: TRBJ1-2
abundance: NA
v_gene: TRBV27
d_gene: TRBD1
CDR3aa: CASSTQTGGNYGYTF
CDR3nt: TGTGCCAGCAGTACCCAGACAGGGGGCAACTATGGCTACACCTTC

j_gene: TRBJ1-5
abundance: NA
v_gene: TRBV27
d_gene: NA
CDR3aa: CASSLSRGSNQPQHF
CDR3nt: TGTGCCAGCAGTTTATCAAGAGGGAGCAATCAGCCCCAGCATTTT

j_gene: TRBJ2-7
abundance: few
v_gene: TRBV4-3
d_gene: NA
CDR3aa: CASSQGKGGTYEQYF
CDR3nt: TGCGCCAGCAGCCAAGGAAAAGGAGGTACCTACGAGCAGTACTTC

j_gene: TRBJ2-4
abundance: NA
v_gene: TRBV29-1
d_gene: NA
CDR3aa: CSVSPGGLAKNIQYF
CDR3nt: TGCAGCGTCTCACCCGGGGGTCTAGCCAAAAACATTCAGTACTTC

j_gene: TRBJ2-1
abundance: NA
v_gene: TRBV12-5
d_gene: NA
CDR3aa: CASGLVSYEQFF
CDR3nt: TGTGCTAGTGGTTTGGTCTCATATGAGCAGTTCTTC

j_gene: TRBJ1-6
abundance: NA
v_gene: TRBV7-6
d_gene: TRBD1
CDR3aa: CASSPDRVNNSPLHF
CDR3nt: TGTGCCAGCAGCCCGGACAGGGTGAATAATTCACCCCTCCACTTT

j_gene: TRBJ1-1
abundance: NA
v_gene: TRBV30
d_gene: TRBD1
CDR3aa: CALSRGRRTEAFF
CDR3nt: TGTGCCTTAAGCAGGGGGCGGCGGACTGAAGCTTTCTTT

j_gene: TRBJ2-7
abundance: NA
v_gene: TRBV9
d_gene: TRBD1
CDR3aa: CASSVGTAAYEQYF
CDR3nt: TGTGCCAGCAGCGTGGGGACAGCAGCCTACGAGCAGTACTTC

j_gene: TRBJ1-2
abundance: NA
v_gene: TRBV30
d_gene: NA
CDR3aa: CAWSVVLHANYGYTF
CDR3nt: TGTGCCTGGAGTGTAGTTCTCCACGCGAACTATGGCTACACCTTC

j_gene: TRBJ2-7
abundance: NA
v_gene: TRBV28
d_gene: NA
CDR3aa: CASSPPNFEQYF
CDR3nt: TGTGCCAGCAGTCCCCCGAACTTCGAGCAGTACTTC

j_gene: TRBJ1-1
abundance: NA
v_gene: TRBV2
d_gene: TRBD1
CDR3aa: CAGTRTGTNTEAFF
CDR3nt: TGTGCCGGGACCCGGACAGGGACGAACACTGAAGCTTTCTTT

j_gene: TRBJ1-5
abundance: NA
v_gene: TRBV5-6
d_gene: NA
CDR3aa: CASSNSNQPQHF
CDR3nt: TGTGCCAGCTCTAATAGCAATCAGCCCCAGCATTTT

j_gene: TRBJ2-7
abundance: once
v_gene: TRBV29-1
d_gene: NA
CDR3aa: CSVEFVGSSYEQYF
CDR3nt: TGCAGCGTTGAATTCGTCGGTAGCTCCTACGAGCAGTACTTC

j_gene: TRBJ1-5
abundance: NA
v_gene: TRBV15
d_gene: NA
CDR3aa: CATSRAGSNQPQHF
CDR3nt: TGTGCCACCAGCAGAGCAGGGAGCAATCAGCCCCAGCATTTT

j_gene: TRBJ2-1
abundance: NA
v_gene: TRBV4-3
d_gene: NA
CDR3aa: CASSPDRYNEQFF
CDR3nt: TGCGCCAGCAGTCCCGACAGGTACAATGAGCAGTTCTTC

j_gene: TRBJ1-1
abundance: NA
v_gene: TRBV19
d_gene: NA
CDR3aa: CASSTGPNTEAFF
CDR3nt: TGTGCCAGTAGTACGGGACCGAACACTGAAGCTTTCTTT

j_gene: TRBJ2-3
abundance: NA
v_gene: TRBV4-3
d_gene: TRBD2
CDR3aa: CASSPSGGPRSTDTQYF
CDR3nt: TGCGCCAGCAGCCCTAGCGGGGGGCCACGGAGCACAGATACGCAGTATTTT

j_gene: TRBJ1-3
abundance: NA
v_gene: TRBV2
d_gene: NA
CDR3aa: CASSEGGASGNTIYF
CDR3nt: TGTGCCAGCAGTGAAGGGGGGGCATCTGGAAACACCATATATTTT

j_gene: TRBJ2-3
abundance: once
v_gene: TRBV7-8
d_gene: TRBD2
CDR3aa: CASSSRLAGVLDTQYF
CDR3nt: TGTGCCAGCAGCTCTCGACTAGCGGGGGTTCTGGATACGCAGTATTTT

j_gene: TRBJ2-7
abundance: NA
v_gene: TRBV5-1
d_gene: NA
CDR3aa: CASSPPSSYEQYF
CDR3nt: TGCGCCAGCAGCCCCCCAAGCTCCTACGAGCAGTACTTC

j_gene: TRBJ1-2
abundance: NA
v_gene: TRBV13
d_gene: NA
CDR3aa: CASSLQELYGYTF
CDR3nt: TGTGCCAGCAGCCTTCAGGAACTCTATGGCTACACCTTC

j_gene: TRBJ1-2
abundance: NA
v_gene: TRBV5-6
d_gene: NA
CDR3aa: CASSLSSRYTF
CDR3nt: TGTGCCAGCAGCTTGTCCAGCCGCTACACCTTC

j_gene: TRBJ2-5
abundance: once
v_gene: TRBV7-2
d_gene: NA
CDR3aa: CASSLGLGGMQETQYF
CDR3nt: TGTGCCAGCAGCTTAGGACTAGGGGGTATGCAAGAGACCCAGTACTTC

j_gene: TRBJ2-5
abundance: NA
v_gene: TRBV27
d_gene: NA
CDR3aa: CASSPLRDRVGEETQYF
CDR3nt: TGTGCCAGCAGTCCACTCCGGGACCGGGTTGGAGAAGAGACCCAGTACTTC

j_gene: TRBJ1-5
abundance: few
v_gene: TRBV7-2
d_gene: NA
CDR3aa: CASSDNPYSNQPQHF
CDR3nt: TGTGCCAGCAGCGATAACCCGTATAGCAATCAGCCCCAGCATTTT

j_gene: TRBJ2-2
abundance: NA
v_gene: TRBV29-1
d_gene: NA
CDR3aa: CSVLRGTGELFF
CDR3nt: TGCAGCGTTTTAAGAGGCACCGGGGAGCTGTTTTTT

j_gene: TRBJ1-6
abundance: NA
v_gene: TRBV25-1
d_gene: NA
CDR3aa: CASSWSINSPLHF
CDR3nt: TGTGCCAGCAGTTGGTCGATTAATTCACCCCTCCACTTT

j_gene: TRBJ2-3
abundance: NA
v_gene: TRBV15
d_gene: TRBD1
CDR3aa: CATSTTGAGYTQYF
CDR3nt: TGTGCCACCAGCACAACAGGGGCTGGGTATACGCAGTATTTT

j_gene: TRBJ1-1
abundance: NA
v_gene: TRBV30
d_gene: NA
CDR3aa: CAWTVGAEAFF
CDR3nt: TGTGCCTGGACTGTAGGAGCTGAAGCTTTCTTT